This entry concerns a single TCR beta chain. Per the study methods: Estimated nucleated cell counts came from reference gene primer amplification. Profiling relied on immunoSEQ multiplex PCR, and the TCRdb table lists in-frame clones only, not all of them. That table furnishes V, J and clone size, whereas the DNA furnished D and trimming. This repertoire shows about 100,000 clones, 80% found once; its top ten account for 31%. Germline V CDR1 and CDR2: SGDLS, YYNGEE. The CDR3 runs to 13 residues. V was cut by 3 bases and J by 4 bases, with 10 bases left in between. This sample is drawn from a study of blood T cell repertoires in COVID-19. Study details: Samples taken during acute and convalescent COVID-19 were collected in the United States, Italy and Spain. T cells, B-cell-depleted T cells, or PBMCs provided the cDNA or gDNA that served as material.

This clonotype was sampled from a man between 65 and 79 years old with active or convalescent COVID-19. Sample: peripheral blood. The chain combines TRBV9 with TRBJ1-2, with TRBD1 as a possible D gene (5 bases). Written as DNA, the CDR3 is TGTGCCAGCAGCGGGGGACTTATCTATGGCTACACCTTC. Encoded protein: CASSGGLIYGYTF.